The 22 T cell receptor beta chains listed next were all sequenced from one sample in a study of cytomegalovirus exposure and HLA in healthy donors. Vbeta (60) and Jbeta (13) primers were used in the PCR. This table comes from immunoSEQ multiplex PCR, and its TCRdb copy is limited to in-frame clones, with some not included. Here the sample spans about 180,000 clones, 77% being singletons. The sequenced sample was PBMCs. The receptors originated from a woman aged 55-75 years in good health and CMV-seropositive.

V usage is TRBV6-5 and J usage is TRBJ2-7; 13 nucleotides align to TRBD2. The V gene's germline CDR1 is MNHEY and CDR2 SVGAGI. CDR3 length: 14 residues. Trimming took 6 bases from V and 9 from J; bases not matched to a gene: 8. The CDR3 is CASSEGLAGVLQYF. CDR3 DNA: TGTGCCAGCAGCGAAGGACTAGCGGGAGTACTGCAGTACTTC.

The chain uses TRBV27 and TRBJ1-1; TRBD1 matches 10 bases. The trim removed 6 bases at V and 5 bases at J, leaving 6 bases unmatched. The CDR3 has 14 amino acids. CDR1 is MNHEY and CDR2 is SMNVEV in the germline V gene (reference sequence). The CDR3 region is CASRRQGAGTEAFF. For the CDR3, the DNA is TGTGCCAGCAGACGACAGGGGGCAGGGACTGAAGCTTTCTTT.

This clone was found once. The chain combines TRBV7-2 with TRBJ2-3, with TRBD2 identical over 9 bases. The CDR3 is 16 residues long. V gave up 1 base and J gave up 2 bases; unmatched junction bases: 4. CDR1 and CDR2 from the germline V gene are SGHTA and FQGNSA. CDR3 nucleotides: TGTGCCAGCAGCTTAGGTGCTAGCGGGAACACAGATACGCAGTATTTT. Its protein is CASSLGASGNTDTQYF.

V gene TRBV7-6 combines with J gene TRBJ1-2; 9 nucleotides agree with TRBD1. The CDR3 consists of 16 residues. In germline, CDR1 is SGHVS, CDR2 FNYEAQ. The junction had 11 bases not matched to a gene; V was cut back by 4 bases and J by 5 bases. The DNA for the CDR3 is TGTGCCAGCAGCTCACAAACGGGACAGGGCAGTTATGGCTACACCTTC. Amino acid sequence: CASSSQTGQGSYGYTF.

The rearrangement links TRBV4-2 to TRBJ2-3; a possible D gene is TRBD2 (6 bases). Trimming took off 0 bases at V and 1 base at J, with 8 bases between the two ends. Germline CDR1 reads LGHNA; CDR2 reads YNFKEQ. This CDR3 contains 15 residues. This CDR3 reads CASSQETRGTDTQYF. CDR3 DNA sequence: TGTGCCAGCAGCCAAGAGACTAGGGGCACAGATACGCAGTATTTT.

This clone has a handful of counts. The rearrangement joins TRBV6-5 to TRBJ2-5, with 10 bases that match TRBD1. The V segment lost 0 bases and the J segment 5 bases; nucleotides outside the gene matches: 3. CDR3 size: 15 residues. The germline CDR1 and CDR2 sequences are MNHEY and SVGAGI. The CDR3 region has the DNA TGTGCCAGCAGTTACTCGGGACAGGGGTTGGAGACCCAGTACTTC. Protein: CASSYSGQGLETQYF.

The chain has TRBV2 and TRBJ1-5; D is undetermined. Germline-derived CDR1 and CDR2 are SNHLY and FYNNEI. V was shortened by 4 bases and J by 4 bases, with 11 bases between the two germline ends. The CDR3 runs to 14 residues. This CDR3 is CASSGGAGNQPQHF. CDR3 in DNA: TGTGCCAGCAGTGGAGGAGCGGGAAATCAGCCCCAGCATTTT.

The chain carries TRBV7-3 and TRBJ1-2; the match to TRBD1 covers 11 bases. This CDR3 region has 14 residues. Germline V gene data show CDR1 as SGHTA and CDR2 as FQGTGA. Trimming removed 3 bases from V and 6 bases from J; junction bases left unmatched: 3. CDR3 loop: CASSFRGQGDGYTF. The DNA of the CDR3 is TGTGCCAGCAGCTTTCGGGGACAGGGGGATGGCTACACCTTC.

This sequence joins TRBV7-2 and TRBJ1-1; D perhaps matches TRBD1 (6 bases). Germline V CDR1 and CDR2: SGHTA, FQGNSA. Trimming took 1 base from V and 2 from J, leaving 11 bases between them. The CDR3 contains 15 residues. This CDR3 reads CASSLGRGANTEAFF. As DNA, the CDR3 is TGTGCCAGCAGCTTAGGTCGGGGGGCAAACACTGAAGCTTTCTTT.

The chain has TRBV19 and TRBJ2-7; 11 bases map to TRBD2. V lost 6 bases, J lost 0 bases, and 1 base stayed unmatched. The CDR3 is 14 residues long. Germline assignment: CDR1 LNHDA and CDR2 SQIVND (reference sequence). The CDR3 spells CASRTSGTSYEQYF. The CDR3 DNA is TGTGCCAGTAGGACTAGCGGGACCTCCTACGAGCAGTACTTC.

The CDR3 loop is CATSRDRGQPSLIPKSAFF. CDR3 DNA sequence: TGTGCCACCAGCAGAGATCGGGGACAGCCTTCCTTAATCCCAAAGTCGGCTTTCTTT. The chain recombines TRBV15 with TRBJ1-1; TRBD1 aligns across 7 bases. V lost 0 bases and J lost 11; bases outside the gene matches: 24. This CDR3 region has 19 residues. CDR1 and CDR2 from the germline V gene are LNHNV and YYDKDF (reference sequence). The complete variable domain, with remaining parts taken from reference TRBV15 and TRBJ1-1, reads DAMVIQNPRYQVTQFGKPVTLSCSQTLNHNVMYWYQQKSSQAPKLLFHYYDKDFNNEADTPDNFQSRRPNTSFCFLDIRSPGLGDTAMYLCATSRDRGQPSLIPKSAFFGQGTRLTVV.

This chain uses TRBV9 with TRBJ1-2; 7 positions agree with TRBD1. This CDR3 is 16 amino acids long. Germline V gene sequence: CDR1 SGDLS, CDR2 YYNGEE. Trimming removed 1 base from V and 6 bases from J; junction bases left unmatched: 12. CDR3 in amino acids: CASSVPGTENHHGYTF. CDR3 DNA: TGTGCCAGCAGCGTACCGGGGACAGAGAACCACCATGGCTACACCTTC. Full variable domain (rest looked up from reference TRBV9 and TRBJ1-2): DSGVTQTPKHLITATGQRVTLRCSPRSGDLSVYWYQQSLDQGLQFLIQYYNGEERAKGNILERFSAQQFPDLHSELNLSSLELGDSALYFCASSVPGTENHHGYTFGSGTRLTVV.

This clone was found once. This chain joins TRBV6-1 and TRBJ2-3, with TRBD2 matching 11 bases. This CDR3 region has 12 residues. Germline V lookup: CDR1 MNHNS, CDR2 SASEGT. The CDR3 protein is CGVAGGPRTQYF. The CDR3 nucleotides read TGTGGCGTAGCGGGAGGGCCGAGGACGCAGTATTTT.

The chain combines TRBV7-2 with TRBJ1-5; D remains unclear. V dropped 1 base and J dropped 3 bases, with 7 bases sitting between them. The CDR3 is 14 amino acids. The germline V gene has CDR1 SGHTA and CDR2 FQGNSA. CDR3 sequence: CASSLDRYNQPQHF. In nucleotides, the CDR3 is TGTGCCAGCAGCTTAGACAGATACAATCAGCCCCAGCATTTT. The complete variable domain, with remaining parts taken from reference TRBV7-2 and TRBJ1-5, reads GAGVSQSPSNKVTEKGKDVELRCDPISGHTALYWYRQSLGQGLEFLIYFQGNSAPDKSGLPSDRFSAERTGGSVSTLTIQRTQQEDSAVYLCASSLDRYNQPQHFGDGTRLSIL.

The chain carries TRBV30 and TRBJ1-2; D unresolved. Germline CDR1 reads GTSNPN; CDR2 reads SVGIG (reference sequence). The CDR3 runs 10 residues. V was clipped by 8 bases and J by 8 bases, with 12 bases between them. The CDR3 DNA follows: TGTGCCGGCGGCCTGGAAGGCTACACCTTC. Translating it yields CAGGLEGYTF.

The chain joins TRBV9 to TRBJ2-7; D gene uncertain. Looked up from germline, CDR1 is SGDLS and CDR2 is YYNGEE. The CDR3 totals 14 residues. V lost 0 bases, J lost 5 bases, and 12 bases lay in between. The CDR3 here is CASSVGVYSDEQYF. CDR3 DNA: TGTGCCAGCAGCGTAGGTGTCTATTCTGACGAGCAGTACTTC.

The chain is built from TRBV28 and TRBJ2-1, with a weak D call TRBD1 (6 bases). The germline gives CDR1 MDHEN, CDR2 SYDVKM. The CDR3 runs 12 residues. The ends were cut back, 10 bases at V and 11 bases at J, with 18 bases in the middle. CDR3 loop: CATRKTGTKQFF. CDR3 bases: TGTGCCACCCGGAAAACCGGGACAAAGCAGTTCTTC.

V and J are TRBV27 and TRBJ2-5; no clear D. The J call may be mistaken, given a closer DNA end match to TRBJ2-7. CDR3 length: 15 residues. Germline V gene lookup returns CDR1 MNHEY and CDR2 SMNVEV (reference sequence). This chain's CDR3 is CASSLVMGSSYEQYF. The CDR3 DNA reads TGTGCCAGCAGTTTAGTGATGGGTAGCTCCTACGAGCAGTACTTC.

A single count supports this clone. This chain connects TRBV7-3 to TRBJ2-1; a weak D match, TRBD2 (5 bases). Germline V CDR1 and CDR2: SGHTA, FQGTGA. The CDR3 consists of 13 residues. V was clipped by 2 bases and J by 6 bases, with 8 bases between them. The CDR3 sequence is CASSLGEPNEQFF. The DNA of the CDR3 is TGTGCCAGCAGCTTAGGGGAGCCCAATGAGCAGTTCTTC.

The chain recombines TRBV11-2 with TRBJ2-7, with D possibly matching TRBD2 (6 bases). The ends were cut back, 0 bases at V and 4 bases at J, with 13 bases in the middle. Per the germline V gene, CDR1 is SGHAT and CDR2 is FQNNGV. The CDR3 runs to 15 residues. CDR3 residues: CASSLDQGTSYEQYF. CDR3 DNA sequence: TGTGCCAGCAGCTTAGATCAAGGGACTTCATACGAGCAGTACTTC. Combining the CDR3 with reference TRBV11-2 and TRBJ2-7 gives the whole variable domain EAGVAQSPRYKIIEKRQSVAFWCNPISGHATLYWYQQILGQGPKLLIQFQNNGVVDDSQLPKDRFSAERLKGVDSTLKIQPAKLEDSAVYLCASSLDQGTSYEQYFGPGTRLTVT.

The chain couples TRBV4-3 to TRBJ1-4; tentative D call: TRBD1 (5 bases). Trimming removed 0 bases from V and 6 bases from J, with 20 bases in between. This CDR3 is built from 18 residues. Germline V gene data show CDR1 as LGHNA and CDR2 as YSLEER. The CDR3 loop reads CASSQDEGAGVGDEKLFF. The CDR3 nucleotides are TGCGCCAGCAGCCAAGATGAGGGAGCGGGGGTGGGGGATGAAAAACTGTTTTTT.

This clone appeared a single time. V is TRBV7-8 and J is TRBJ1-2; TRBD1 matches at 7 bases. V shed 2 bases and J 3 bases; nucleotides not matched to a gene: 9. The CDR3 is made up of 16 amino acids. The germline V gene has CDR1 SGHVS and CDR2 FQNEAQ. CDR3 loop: CASSLRVTGDYYGYTF. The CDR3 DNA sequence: TGTGCCAGCAGCTTACGGGTTACAGGGGATTACTATGGCTACACCTTC.